This T cell receptor beta chain comes out of a study of control samples from healthy donors and cancer patients. The assay was immunoSEQ multiplex PCR, and TCRdb's table has in-frame clones only and misses some. The table shows about 230,000 clones, with roughly four fifths occurring only once. Trimming cost V 6 bases and J 0 bases, with 13 bases left between them. Per the germline V gene, CDR1 is SGHRS and CDR2 is YFSETQ. The CDR3 runs to 14 residues. Sequenced sample: PBMCs. The chain uses TRBV5-1 and TRBJ2-7; D may correspond to TRBD1 or TRBD2 (5 bases each). The receptor comes from a woman aged 60-75 years with lung cancer. CDR3 sequence: CASTPSGGSYEQYF. CDR3 sequence (DNA): TGCGCCAGCACCCCGAGTGGGGGCTCCTACGAGCAGTACTTC.